This T cell receptor (beta chain) appears in the sequencing data of a study of blood T cell repertoires in COVID-19 (dated by TCRdb to between 2020 and 2021). For the wider study: Collaborator samples came from the United States, Italy and Spain and covered acute and convalescent phases of COVID-19. The prospective study material was composed of cDNA or gDNA derived from T cells, B-cell-depleted T cells, or PBMCs. Subjects who had been exposed to COVID-19, were actively infected with it, or had recovered from it provided the deeply sampled blood TCRbeta repertoires that made up the dataset. A freely available public database, intended as a resource for researchers studying the immune response to SARS-CoV-2, is where the repertoires were released. The samples were drawn from two sources: the first 160 participants of the ongoing ImmuneRACE study, and 950 to 1,500 subjects contributed by 6 global collaborators. Sample metadata almost always included a de-identified subject ID, COVID-19 status, age in years and sex. HLA class I and class II types, where available, came from metadata supplied by the sample provider rather than from assay-based typing. Results the study describes overall, beyond this receptor: The amount of clinical and demographic metadata varied by source and participant and was provided uncurated.

A few counts support this clone. Its antigen remains undetermined. Within one base of it there is no much larger clone, and no base qualities were kept. One collaborating source in Seattle enrolled patients while the patients were actively infected and followed the patients over time throughout the course of disease. Collaborating institutions collected whole blood in K2EDTA tubes following their own protocols. For TCRbeta analysis, collaborators shipped samples as frozen whole blood, isolated PBMCs, or DNA extracted from either of those sample types. From the cysteine up to the phenylalanine, the CDR3 has a length of 17 residues. Kept here is only the CDR3 DNA, which spans 51 bases and is read in frame from base 1. The germline V gene (reference sequence) yields SEHNR for CDR1 and FQNEAQ for CDR2. Trimming accounts for 3 bases at V and 1 base at J, while the number of junction bases matched to no gene is 10.

TCRbeta CDR3 regions were amplified from genomic DNA using the immunoSEQ Assay, a bias-controlled multiplex PCR. The original pipeline was this. Nucleated cell counts per sample were estimated from amplification of reference gene primers within the assay. To quantify the absolute abundance of each unique TCRbeta CDR3 rearrangement, sequence reads were collapsed and filtered. For each sample, productive Simpson clonality was calculated as the square root of Simpson's diversity index over productive rearrangements. Entries here come from immuneACCESS through TCRdb and include only in-frame sequences with V and J called. Some clones fail to appear in such tables; in the studies checked, an unresolved V gene covers under half of the shortfall, and the cause of the remainder is unknown. V and J calls and clone size come straight from that table; D and trimming were deduced from the DNA. Recorded for this sample are approximately 70,000 clones; around nine tenths of them occurred a single time. The ten largest clones take up 7.3% of the sample.

The sample taken for sequencing was peripheral blood. The rearranged segments are TRBV7-9 and TRBJ1-1; TRBD1 aligns with 8 central bases. The sequence was collected from a man aged 35 to 55 with COVID-19, enrolled during active disease. The CDR3 is CASSFHRGSGENTEAFF. In nucleotides, the sequence is TGTGCCAGCAGCTTTCACAGGGGGAGTGGGGAGAACACTGAAGCTTTCTTT. Extended through the reference TRBV7-9 and TRBJ1-1 proteins, this CDR3 yields the full variable domain: DTGVSQNPRHKITKRGQNVTFRCDPISEHNRLYWYRQTLGQGPEFLTYFQNEAQLEKSRLLSDRFSAERPKGSFSTLEIQRTEQGDSAMYLCASSFHRGSGENTEAFFGQGTRLTVV.